What follows are 10 T cell receptor beta chains derived from one specimen sequenced in a study of beta chain features in type 1 diabetes. What was sequenced were expressed TCRB transcripts, since all of the isolated RNA had been reverse transcribed. The protocol was immunoSEQ multiplex PCR, while the TCRdb copy is restricted to in-frame clones and leaves out a portion. The sample contains 430,000 or so clones, 11% of which appear only once. The sequenced sample was naive CD4+ T cells from blood. These receptors originate from a woman aged 18-30 years in good health.

V and J are TRBV19 and TRBJ2-7; 9 positions match TRBD1. After removal of 5 bases from V and 3 bases from J, the junction contained 8 bases not matched to a gene. The germline CDR1 and CDR2 sequences are LNHDA and SQIVND (reference sequence). The CDR3 runs to 15 residues. CDR3 residues: CASSSPGTGNYEQYF. The CDR3 DNA follows: TGTGCCAGTAGTTCGCCCGGGACAGGGAACTACGAGCAGTACTTC. Filled out from reference TRBV19 and TRBJ2-7, the complete variable domain reads DGGITQSPKYLFRKEGQNVTLSCEQNLNHDAMYWYRQDPGQGLRLIYYSQIVNDFQKGDIAEGYSVSREKKESFPLTVTSAQKNPTAFYLCASSSPGTGNYEQYFGPGTRLTVT.

In this sample, this clone turned up a few times. CDR3 in DNA: TGTGCCAGCCTCGGACACCATGAGCAGTTCTTC. Its protein is CASLGHHEQFF. The chain is built from TRBV28 and TRBJ2-1; a possible D gene is TRBD1 (5 bases). V dropped 8 bases and J dropped 8 bases, with 10 bases sitting between them. Germline lookup yields CDR1 MDHEN and CDR2 SYDVKM. This CDR3 is built from 11 residues.

This clone was detected many times. The rearrangement joins TRBV30 to TRBJ1-1; 9 positions agree with TRBD1. The CDR3 has 16 residues. Trimming at V came to 4 bases and at J to 4 bases, leaving 13 bases not matched to a gene. Germline CDR1 reads GTSNPN; CDR2 reads SVGIG (reference sequence). The CDR3, as DNA: TGTGCCTGGACCTTTAGGGACAGGGCATGGGGCACTGAAGCTTTCTTT. Amino acids: CAWTFRDRAWGTEAFF.

The gene calls are TRBV11-2 and TRBJ2-5; TRBD2 agrees at 7 bases. CDR1 is SGHAT, CDR2 FQNNGV, per germline. This CDR3 has 16 residues. The V gene end was trimmed by 3 bases and the J gene end by 4 bases; junction bases not matched to a gene: 11. The CDR3 coding sequence is TGTGCCAGCAGCTTGGGGAGCGGGGCGGTGGGAGAGACCCAGTACTTC. Translated, it gives CASSLGSGAVGETQYF.

This clone was seen more than once but under ten times. The gene calls are TRBV25-1 and TRBJ2-7; D remains unclear. This CDR3 has 13 amino acids. Germline V gene data show CDR1 as MGHDK and CDR2 as SYGVNS. The V end lost 1 base, the J end lost 0 bases, and 4 bases lay between the germline ends. Written as DNA, the CDR3 is TGTGCCAGCAGTGAATCCGACTCCTACGAGCAGTACTTC. Translating it yields CASSESDSYEQYF.

V usage is TRBV19 and J usage is TRBJ2-1, with 8 bases fitting TRBD2. CDR3 length equals 14 residues. V lost 2 bases to trimming and J lost 8 bases; unmatched junction nucleotides: 5. The germline V gene encodes CDR1 LNHDA and CDR2 SQIVND (reference sequence). The CDR3 sequence: CASSIRLAIDEQFF. CDR3 nucleotide sequence: TGTGCCAGTAGTATACGACTAGCGATCGATGAGCAGTTCTTC.

The table lists this clone with a few counts. The DNA of the CDR3 is TGTGCCAGCAGCGAAACCGGGAGCCGGAACACTGAAGCTTTCTTT. Amino acids: CASSETGSRNTEAFF. The chain carries TRBV9 and TRBJ1-1; D not resolved. Germline lookup yields CDR1 SGDLS and CDR2 YYNGEE. The CDR3 spans 15 residues. V lost 3 bases, J lost 1 base, and 13 bases lay in between.

This clone appeared a few times. This chain connects TRBV30 to TRBJ1-3, with D possibly TRBD1 on 5 matching bases. CDR3 size: 17 residues. From germline, CDR1 is GTSNPN and CDR2 SVGIG (reference sequence). Trimming pared 0 bases from V and 3 bases from J, leaving 18 bases between. The CDR3 DNA reads TGTGCCTGGAGTGTACTCAGGACAAAAGGTGGTGGAAACACCATATATTTT. It is translated as CAWSVLRTKGGGNTIYF. Full variable domain (outside the CDR3, taken from reference TRBV30 and TRBJ1-3): SQTIHQWPATLVQPVGSPLSLECTVEGTSNPNLYWYRQAAGRGLQLLFYSVGIGQISSEVPQNLSASRPQDRQFILSSKKLLLSDSGFYLCAWSVLRTKGGGNTIYFGEGSWLTVV.

This clone has just a few counts. The V and J genes are TRBV7-2 and TRBJ2-7, with TRBD1 matching over 11 bases. CDR1 and CDR2 (germline): SGHTA, FQGNSA. Trimming removed 6 bases from V and 5 bases from J; junction bases left unmatched: 9. This CDR3 is 15 amino acids long. CDR3 coding DNA: TGTGCCAGCAGTGCTCTGGGGACAGGGGGAAACGAGCAGTACTTC. Protein sequence: CASSALGTGGNEQYF.

A few counts support this clone. The genes are TRBV5-1 and TRBJ1-1; D possibly corresponds to TRBD1 (5 bases). Germline V gives CDR1 SGHRS, CDR2 YFSETQ. This CDR3 contains 16 residues. Trimming pared 3 bases from V and 3 bases from J, leaving 18 bases between. In DNA form, the CDR3 reads TGCGCCAGCAGCTGGGGCGAAATAATGAGGGACACTGAAGCTTTCTTT. It translates to CASSWGEIMRDTEAFF.